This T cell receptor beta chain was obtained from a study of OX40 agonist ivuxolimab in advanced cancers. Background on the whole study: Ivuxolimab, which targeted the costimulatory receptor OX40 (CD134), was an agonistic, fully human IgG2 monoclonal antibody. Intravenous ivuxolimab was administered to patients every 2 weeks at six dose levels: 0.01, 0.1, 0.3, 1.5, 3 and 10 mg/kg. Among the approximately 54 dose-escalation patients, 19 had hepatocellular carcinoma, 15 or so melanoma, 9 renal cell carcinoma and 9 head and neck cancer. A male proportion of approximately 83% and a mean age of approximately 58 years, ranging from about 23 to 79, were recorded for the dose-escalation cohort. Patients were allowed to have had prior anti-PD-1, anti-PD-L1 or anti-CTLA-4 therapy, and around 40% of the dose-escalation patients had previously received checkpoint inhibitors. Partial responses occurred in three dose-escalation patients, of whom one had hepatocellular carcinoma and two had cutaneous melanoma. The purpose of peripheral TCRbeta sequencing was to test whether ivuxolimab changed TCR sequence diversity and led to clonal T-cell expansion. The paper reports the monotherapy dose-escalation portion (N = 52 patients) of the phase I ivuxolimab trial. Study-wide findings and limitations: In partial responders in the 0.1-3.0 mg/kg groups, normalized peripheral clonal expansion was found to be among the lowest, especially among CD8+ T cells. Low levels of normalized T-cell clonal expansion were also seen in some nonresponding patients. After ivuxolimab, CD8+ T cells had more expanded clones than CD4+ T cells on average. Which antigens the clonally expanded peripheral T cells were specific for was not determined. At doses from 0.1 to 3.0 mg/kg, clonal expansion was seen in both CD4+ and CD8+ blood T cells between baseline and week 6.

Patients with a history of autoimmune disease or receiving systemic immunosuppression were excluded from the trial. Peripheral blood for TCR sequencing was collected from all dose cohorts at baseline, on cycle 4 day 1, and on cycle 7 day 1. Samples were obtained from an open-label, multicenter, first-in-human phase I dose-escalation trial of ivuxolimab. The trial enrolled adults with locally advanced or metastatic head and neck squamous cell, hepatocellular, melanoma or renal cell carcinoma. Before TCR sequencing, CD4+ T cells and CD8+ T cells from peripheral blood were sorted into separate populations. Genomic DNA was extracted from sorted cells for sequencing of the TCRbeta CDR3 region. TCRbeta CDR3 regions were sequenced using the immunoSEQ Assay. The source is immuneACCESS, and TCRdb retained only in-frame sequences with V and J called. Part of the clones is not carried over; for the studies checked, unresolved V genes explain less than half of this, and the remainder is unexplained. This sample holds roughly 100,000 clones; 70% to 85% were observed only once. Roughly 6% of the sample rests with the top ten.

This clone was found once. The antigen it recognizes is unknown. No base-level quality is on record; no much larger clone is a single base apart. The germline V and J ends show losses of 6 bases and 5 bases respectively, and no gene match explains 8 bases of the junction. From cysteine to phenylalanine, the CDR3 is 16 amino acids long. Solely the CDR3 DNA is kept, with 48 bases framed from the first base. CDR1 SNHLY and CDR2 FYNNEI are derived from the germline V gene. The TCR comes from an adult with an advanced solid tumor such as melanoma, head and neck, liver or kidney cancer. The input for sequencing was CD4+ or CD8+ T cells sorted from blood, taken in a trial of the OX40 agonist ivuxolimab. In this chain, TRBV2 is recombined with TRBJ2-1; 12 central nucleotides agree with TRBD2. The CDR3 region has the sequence CASSPPPSGGDNEQFF. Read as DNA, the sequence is TGTGCCAGCAGCCCCCCCCCTAGCGGGGGGGACAATGAGCAGTTCTTC.